This TCR beta chain is from a study of vaccination and CD4 T cells after COVID-19. Background on the study: Either a CEFX pool, an HIV-1 Nef pool, or no peptide was added to control cultures.

Treatment: approximately nine-day PBMC culture with coronavirus spike peptide pools or control peptides (ViraFEST assay). Upon completion of 10 days of culture, CD4+ T cells were isolated via negative selection. With V trimmed by 1 base and J by 6 bases, 7 bases remained unmatched. The V gene's germline CDR1 is MGHRA and CDR2 YSYEKL. The CDR3 totals 15 residues. A few counts support this clonotype. Its antigen remains unidentified. The Oncomine TCR Beta short-read assay was applied to DNA of cultured CD4+ T cells. The authors extracted genomic DNA from cultured CD4+ T cells. MiXCR, run by TCRdb on the PCR reads, gives a single entry per CDR3 protein. Altogether 14,000 or so distinct CDR3 sequences are present, 24% being singletons, with the ten largest covering roughly a sixth.

The genes are TRBV4-1 and TRBJ2-7; 9 bases align to TRBD1. The clonotype comes from a human donor who had recovered from COVID-19. This sample comprised CD4+ T cells from blood, cultured in vitro, obtained after SARS-CoV-2 vaccination. The CDR3 sequence: CASSQAGTGRAEQYF. CDR3 coding DNA: TGCGCCAGCAGCCAAGCCGGGACAGGGAGGGCCGAGCAGTACTTC.